The next 7 T cell receptor beta chains were all read from a single sample in a study of identical twins (dated by TCRdb to about 2016). Library creation used 5' RACE. Sequencing was carried out with an Illumina HiSeq 2000. TCRdb reprocessed the public reads (quality trimming at Q25 with fastp, clone calling with MiXCR) and kept in-frame beta chains. When rows share a CDR3 protein, they turn into one entry using the most common DNA and genes. The sample table lists about 470,000 distinct CDR3 sequences, 20% to 25% of them with a count of one. The ten largest make up approximately 2.9% of the sample. These data are also associated with another study on T cells expressing NK-cell markers.

Sequencing was performed on CD4+ T cells sorted from blood. These receptor sequences come from a young woman in good health.

This chain joins TRBV20-1 and TRBJ2-1; 8 bases match TRBD1. The V segment lost 6 bases and the J segment 5 bases; nucleotides outside the gene matches: 6. Per the germline V gene, CDR1 is DFQATT and CDR2 is SNEGSKA (reference sequence). The CDR3 is 13 residues long. The CDR3 spells CSAPDREHNEQFF. The CDR3 nucleotides are TGCAGTGCGCCGGACAGGGAGCACAATGAGCAGTTCTTC.

The chain joins TRBV9 to TRBJ2-5; unclear D gene. The germline V gene encodes CDR1 SGDLS and CDR2 YYNGEE. Trimming removed 0 bases at V and 5 bases at J, with 14 bases between. CDR3 length equals 15 residues. CDR3 in amino acids: CASSVGGLEGETQYF. In DNA form, the CDR3 reads TGTGCCAGCAGCGTAGGTGGGCTTGAAGGGGAGACCCAGTACTTC. The entire variable domain, with the rest obtained from reference TRBV9 and TRBJ2-5, is as follows: DSGVTQTPKHLITATGQRVTLRCSPRSGDLSVYWYQQSLDQGLQFLIQYYNGEERAKGNILERFSAQQFPDLHSELNLSSLELGDSALYFCASSVGGLEGETQYFGPGTRLLVL.

This clonotype has a count of ten or more. The chain couples TRBV20-1 to TRBJ2-3; 7 bases align to TRBD2. Germline CDR1 and CDR2: DFQATT and SNEGSKA (reference sequence). V lost 3 bases to trimming and J lost 1 base; unmatched junction nucleotides: 7. The CDR3 totals 15 residues. The CDR3 loop is CSARSGTGRTDTQYF. The CDR3 DNA sequence: TGCAGTGCTAGGAGCGGGACGGGGCGCACAGATACGCAGTATTTT.

This clonotype turned up a few times. The chain has TRBV7-2 and TRBJ1-2; D is undetermined. This CDR3 spans 14 amino acids. Between the trimmed V and J ends, which lost 4 bases and 2 bases, there was a span of 11 bases. Germline-derived CDR1 and CDR2 are SGHTA and FQGNSA. CDR3 sequence reads: CASSSWMGNYGYTF. The CDR3 DNA reads as TGTGCCAGCAGCTCCTGGATGGGCAACTATGGCTACACCTTC.

This clonotype came up many times. V is TRBV7-2 and J is TRBJ2-3, with a tentative D call TRBD1 (6 bases). There are 17 residues in the CDR3. V shed 2 bases and J shed 5 bases, with 20 bases lying between them. CDR1 SGHTA and CDR2 FQGNSA come from the germline V gene. The CDR3: CASSLRSGTKPVDTQYF. DNA for the CDR3: TGTGCCAGCAGCTTAAGGTCCGGGACAAAACCGGTAGATACGCAGTATTTT.

This clonotype turned up a few times. The chain links TRBV6-1 to TRBJ2-4, with 7 bases aligning to TRBD2. CDR3 length: 11 amino acids. CDR1 MNHNS and CDR2 SASEGT come from the germline V gene. Losses at the gene ends were 6 bases for V and 8 bases for J; bases not matched to a gene: 1. The CDR3 DNA reads as TGTGCCAGCAGGGCGGGAGACATTCAGTACTTC. Translated, it gives CASRAGDIQYF.

The chain joins TRBV15 to TRBJ2-3; TRBD2 matches at 8 bases. The CDR3 has 15 residues. V shed 2 bases, J shed 3 bases, and the junction held 4 bases outside the gene matches. The germline CDR1 and CDR2 sequences are LNHNV and YYDKDF (reference sequence). CDR3 bases: TGTGCCACCAGCAGATCCGCGGGGGGTACAGATACGCAGTATTTT. Translation: CATSRSAGGTDTQYF.